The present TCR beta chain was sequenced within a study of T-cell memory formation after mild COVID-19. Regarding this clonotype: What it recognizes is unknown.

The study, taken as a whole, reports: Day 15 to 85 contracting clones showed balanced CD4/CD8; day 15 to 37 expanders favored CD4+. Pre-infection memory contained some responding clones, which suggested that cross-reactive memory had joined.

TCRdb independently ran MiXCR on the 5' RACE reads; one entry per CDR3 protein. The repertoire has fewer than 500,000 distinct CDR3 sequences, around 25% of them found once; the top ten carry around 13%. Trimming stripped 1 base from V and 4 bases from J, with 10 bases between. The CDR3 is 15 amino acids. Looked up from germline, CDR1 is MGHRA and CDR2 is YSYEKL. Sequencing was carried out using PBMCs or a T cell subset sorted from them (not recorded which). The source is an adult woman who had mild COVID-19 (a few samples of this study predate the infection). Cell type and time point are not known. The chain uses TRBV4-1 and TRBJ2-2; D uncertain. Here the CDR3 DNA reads TGCGCCAGCAGCCAAGTCCCCGGACGCACCGGGGAGCTGTTTTTT. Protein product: CASSQVPGRTGELFF.